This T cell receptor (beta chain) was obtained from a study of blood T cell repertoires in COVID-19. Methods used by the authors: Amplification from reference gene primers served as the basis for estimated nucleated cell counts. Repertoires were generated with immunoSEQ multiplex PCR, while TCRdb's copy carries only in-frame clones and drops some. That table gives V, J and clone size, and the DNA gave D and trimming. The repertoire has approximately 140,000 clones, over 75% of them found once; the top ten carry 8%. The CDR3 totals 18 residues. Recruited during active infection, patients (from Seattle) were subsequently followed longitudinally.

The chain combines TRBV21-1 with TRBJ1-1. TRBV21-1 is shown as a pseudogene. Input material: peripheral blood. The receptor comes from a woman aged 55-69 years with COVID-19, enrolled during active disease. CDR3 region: CASSKAQKFRRDHTEAFF. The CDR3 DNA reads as TGTGCCAGCAGCAAAGCTCAGAAGTTTCGGAGGGATCACACTGAAGCTTTCTTT.